This T cell receptor beta chain is drawn from a study of blood T cell repertoires in COVID-19. About the study: From the United States, Italy and Spain came samples of acute and convalescent COVID-19. The cDNA or gDNA used as material had been derived from T cells, B-cell-depleted T cells, or PBMCs.

Original processing methods: The authors estimated nucleated cell counts from reference gene primer amplification. Measured with immunoSEQ multiplex PCR; TCRdb has only the in-frame clones, and not every one. V, J and clone size were drawn from that table, and D and trimming were deduced from the DNA. The data contain approximately 71,000 clones, 82% of them singletons. From germline, CDR1 is PRHDT and CDR2 FYEKMQ (reference sequence). The CDR3 is 15 amino acids. V was pared by 6 bases and J by 2 bases, with 6 bases of the junction left unmatched. Sequenced material: peripheral blood. The TCR comes from a woman over 75 with acute or convalescent COVID-19. This sequence joins TRBV13 and TRBJ2-7; 11 bases are a match to TRBD1. The CDR3 DNA is TGTGCCAGCAGTACCCCGGGACAGGGGGCCTACGAGCAGTACTTC. Its protein product is CASSTPGQGAYEQYF.